The next 31 T cell receptor beta chains were all read from a single sample in a study of blood T cell repertoires in COVID-19. Repertoires were generated with immunoSEQ multiplex PCR, while TCRdb's copy carries only in-frame clones and drops some. The profile shows some 50,000 clones, roughly 89% of them singletons. Sequencing was carried out using peripheral blood. These receptor sequences come from a man in his fifties with acute or convalescent COVID-19.

This clone has just a few counts. The chain uses TRBV7-8 and TRBJ2-7; 11 bases map to TRBD2. The CDR3 runs to 16 residues. Losses at the gene ends were 2 bases for V and 3 bases for J; bases not matched to a gene: 6. Germline CDR1 is SGHVS and CDR2 is FQNEAQ. The CDR3 here is CASSLSGLAGGYEQYF. The CDR3 DNA is TGTGCCAGCAGCTTAAGCGGGCTAGCGGGAGGCTACGAGCAGTACTTC.

The chain employs TRBV11-2 and TRBJ1-1, with 9 bases identical to TRBD1. Germline V gene data show CDR1 as SGHAT and CDR2 as FQNNGV. CDR3 size: 14 residues. V was pared by 1 base and J by 7 bases, with 4 bases of the junction left unmatched. CDR3 region: CASSLAGTGNEAFF. DNA of the CDR3: TGTGCCAGCAGCTTAGCGGGGACAGGGAATGAAGCTTTCTTT.

The rearrangement joins TRBV3-1 (or the pseudogene TRBV3-2) to TRBJ2-2; D is unresolved. CDR1 LGHDT and CDR2 YNNKEL come from the germline V gene (reference sequence). The V end was cut by 3 bases, the J end by 7 bases, with 9 bases between. The CDR3 is made up of 13 amino acids. In DNA form, the CDR3 reads TGTGCCAGCAGCCATGATAGTCACGGGGAGCTGTTTTTT. This translates into CASSHDSHGELFF.

The rearrangement uses TRBV4-2 and TRBJ1-1; no reliable D call. Trimming cost V 2 bases and J 3 bases, with 10 bases left between them. The CDR3 runs 14 residues. CDR1 and CDR2 from the germline V gene are LGHNA and YNFKEQ. CDR3 nucleotides: TGTGCCAGCAGCCAAAACGGCGGGGACACTGAAGCTTTCTTT. This translates into CASSQNGGDTEAFF.

V is TRBV9 and J is TRBJ2-1; 7 nucleotides align to TRBD2. Germline V gene sequence: CDR1 SGDLS, CDR2 YYNGEE. The CDR3 consists of 14 residues. V lost 0 bases and J lost 4; bases outside the gene matches: 1. DNA of the CDR3: TGTGCCAGCAGCGTAGCACTAGCGTACAATGAGCAGTTCTTC. This gives the protein CASSVALAYNEQFF.

This sequence joins TRBV29-1 and TRBJ2-1; D perhaps matches TRBD1 (5 bases). CDR3 length: 16 amino acids. Trimming pared 0 bases from V and 2 bases from J, leaving 14 bases between. Germline V lookup: CDR1 SQVTM, CDR2 ANQGSEA. The CDR3 is CSVEEARQGTYNEQFF. In nucleotides, the CDR3 is TGCAGCGTTGAAGAAGCCAGGCAGGGCACCTACAATGAGCAGTTCTTC.

V and J are TRBV12-5 and TRBJ1-1, with D unresolved. Germline V gene data show CDR1 as LGHNT and CDR2 as FRNRAP. The CDR3 consists of 15 residues. V was cut by 0 bases and J by 7 bases, with 15 bases left in between. The CDR3 sequence is CASGLVPLDQDEAFF. The CDR3 bases are TGTGCTAGTGGTTTGGTCCCCCTCGACCAGGATGAAGCTTTCTTT.

The V gene is TRBV5-6, the J gene TRBJ2-1; 11 bases line up with TRBD2. With 4 bases clipped from V and 3 bases from J, the junction kept 6 bases outside the gene matches. This CDR3 has 16 residues. The germline CDR1 and CDR2 sequences are SGHDT and YYEEEE. CDR3 in DNA: TGTGCCAGCAGCCAAACTAGCGGGAGTTACTACAATGAGCAGTTCTTC. This sequence encodes CASSQTSGSYYNEQFF.

The genes are TRBV19 and TRBJ1-4; 7 positions match TRBD1. V gave up 7 bases and J gave up 6 bases; unmatched junction bases: 8. Germline CDR1 is LNHDA and CDR2 is SQIVND (reference sequence). This CDR3 has 14 amino acids. In DNA, the CDR3 is TGTGCCAGTACTCGGAACAGGGGCGATGAAAAACTGTTTTTT. It yields the protein CASTRNRGDEKLFF.

The V and J genes are TRBV20-1 and TRBJ2-7; 10 bases are shared with TRBD2. Trimming cost V 3 bases and J 0 bases; bases outside gene matches: 8. The CDR3 extends over 16 amino acids. Germline CDR1 DFQATT, CDR2 SNEGSKA (reference sequence). The CDR3 is CSASLAGGIISYEQYF. The CDR3 DNA reads as TGCAGTGCTAGTTTAGCGGGAGGAATTATCTCCTACGAGCAGTACTTC.

The J gene is TRBJ2-1, the V gene TRBV6-2 or TRBV6-3, with D maybe TRBD1 (5 bases). CDR1 MNHEY and CDR2 SVGEGT come from the germline V gene. Trimming took 6 bases from V and 4 from J, leaving 13 bases between them. This CDR3 is built from 14 residues. The CDR3 loop is CASSPPRDYNEQFF. The CDR3, as DNA: TGTGCCAGCAGCCCACCCAGGGATTACAATGAGCAGTTCTTC.

In its sample, this clone was seen once. The chain is built from TRBV11-2 and TRBJ1-3, with 7 bases that match TRBD1. Germline values: CDR1 SGHAT, CDR2 FQNNGV. J lost 4 bases, V lost 2 bases, and 8 bases had no gene match. The CDR3 is 16 amino acids. In nucleotides, the CDR3 is TGTGCCAGCAGCTTACCGTTGACAGGGCGCGGAAACACCATATATTTT. This codes for CASSLPLTGRGNTIYF.

The chain recombines TRBV2 with TRBJ1-5, with 10 bases identical to TRBD1. Germline CDR1 reads SNHLY; CDR2 reads FYNNEI. Germline trimming cut 6 bases from V and 8 bases from J; bases unmatched to any gene: 7. The CDR3 extends over 14 amino acids. The DNA of the CDR3 is TGTGCCAGCAGCGCCGGGACAGGGGTTGAGCCCCAGCATTTT. Encoded protein: CASSAGTGVEPQHF.

The table lists this clone with a few counts. The V call is TRBV6-5, the J call TRBJ2-5; TRBD2 matches at 7 bases. Trimming removed 0 bases from V and 5 bases from J; junction bases left unmatched: 6. CDR1 and CDR2 (germline): MNHEY, SVGAGI. The CDR3 covers 15 residues. CDR3 DNA sequence: TGTGCCAGCAGTTACTCTAGCGGGTCCGGGGAGACCCAGTACTTC. Encoded protein: CASSYSSGSGETQYF.

This chain uses TRBV6-5 with TRBJ2-2, with 7 bases identical to TRBD2. Germline V gene sequence: CDR1 MNHEY, CDR2 SVGAGI. With 2 bases clipped from V and 4 bases from J, the junction kept 4 bases outside the gene matches. This CDR3 region has 15 residues. The CDR3 DNA follows: TGTGCCAGCAGTTACCAGACTAGCCTCACCGGGGAGCTGTTTTTT. Its protein product is CASSYQTSLTGELFF.

This chain connects TRBV6-1 to TRBJ2-6; TRBD1 agrees at 9 bases. This CDR3 spans 18 amino acids. Germline lookup yields CDR1 MNHNS and CDR2 SASEGT. V was pared by 3 bases and J by 0 bases, with 6 bases of the junction left unmatched. This CDR3 is CASSDWTGASSGANVLTF. The CDR3 region has the DNA TGTGCCAGCAGTGATTGGACAGGGGCCTCCTCTGGGGCCAACGTCCTGACTTTC.

The chain is built from TRBV24-1 and TRBJ1-6; D uncertain. V was pared by 9 bases and J by 5 bases, with 16 bases between. This CDR3 region has 15 residues. Germline CDR1 is KGHDR and CDR2 is SFDVKD. The CDR3 nucleotides are TGTGCCACCTATCGGGTAGTATCAGATAATTCACCCCTCCACTTT. Protein: CATYRVVSDNSPLHF.

This chain links TRBV30 with TRBJ2-5, with TRBD1 identical over 8 bases. The CDR3 is 14 amino acids. The V gene's germline CDR1 is GTSNPN and CDR2 SVGIG (reference sequence). V lost 3 bases, J lost 4 bases, and 7 bases stayed unmatched. The CDR3 DNA reads TGTGCCTGGAGATTTGGACAGGGCGGAGAGACCCAGTACTTC. It codes for CAWRFGQGGETQYF.

This sequence joins TRBV27 and TRBJ1-4; D is unresolved. The germline V and J ends were trimmed by 5 bases and 6 bases, with 10 bases remaining between them. Per the germline V gene, CDR1 is MNHEY and CDR2 is SMNVEV (reference sequence). This CDR3 has 13 amino acids. CDR3 loop: CASSPGSYEKLFF. The DNA for the CDR3 is TGTGCCAGCAGTCCGGGATCTTATGAAAAACTGTTTTTT.

In this sample, this clone turned up once. The chain couples TRBV7-9 to TRBJ1-3; D call uncertain. The CDR3 spans 18 residues. Trimming took off 2 bases at V and 0 bases at J, with 17 bases between the two ends. The germline CDR1 and CDR2 sequences are SEHNR and FQNEAQ (reference sequence). The CDR3 bases are TGTGCCAGCAGCTTAAAAGATCCCCTCTCGAGCTCTGGAAACACCATATATTTT. Translated, it gives CASSLKDPLSSSGNTIYF. Supplemented by reference TRBV7-9 and TRBJ1-3, the full variable domain reads DTGVSQNPRHKITKRGQNVTFRCDPISEHNRLYWYRQTLGQGPEFLTYFQNEAQLEKSRLLSDRFSAERPKGSFSTLEIQRTEQGDSAMYLCASSLKDPLSSSGNTIYFGEGSWLTVV.

The chain has TRBV5-6 and TRBJ1-2; 10 nucleotides match TRBD1. V lost 4 bases, J lost 2 bases, and 5 bases stayed unmatched. The CDR3 extends over 15 amino acids. Germline V gene data show CDR1 as SGHDT and CDR2 as YYEEEE. The CDR3, as DNA: TGTGCCAGCAGCATAGGGACAGGGGCGAACTATGGCTACACCTTC. Protein: CASSIGTGANYGYTF.

This clone was detected once. The CDR3: CASSAGTSVPYIQYF. CDR3 sequence (DNA): TGTGCCAGCAGTGCCGGGACTAGCGTCCCCTACATTCAGTACTTC. The rearrangement joins TRBV28 to TRBJ2-4; 10 nucleotides match TRBD2. The CDR3 loop spans 15 amino acids. CDR1 and CDR2 (germline): MDHEN, SYDVKM. Losses at the gene ends were 5 bases for V and 8 bases for J; bases not matched to a gene: 9.

The rearrangement links TRBV2 to TRBJ2-5, with D tentatively TRBD1 (5 bases). Germline CDR1 and CDR2: SNHLY and FYNNEI. V lost 6 bases to trimming and J lost 2 bases, with 13 bases between them. The CDR3 loop spans 14 amino acids. CDR3 sequence (DNA): TGTGCCAGCAGCCGCGATCAGGGACAAGAGACCCAGTACTTC. Protein product: CASSRDQGQETQYF.

CDR3 loop: CASSQGTRDRAYNEQFF. Written as DNA, the CDR3 is TGTGCCAGCAGCCAGGGGACCCGGGACAGGGCTTACAATGAGCAGTTCTTC. This chain connects TRBV4-2 to TRBJ2-1; 9 bases line up with TRBD1. The CDR3 totals 17 residues. After removal of 3 bases from V and 4 bases from J, the junction contained 10 bases not matched to a gene. Germline loops: CDR1 LGHNA, CDR2 YNFKEQ.

V and J are TRBV3-1 (or the pseudogene TRBV3-2) and TRBJ1-6; D is undetermined. From germline, CDR1 is LGHDT and CDR2 YNNKEL (reference sequence). This CDR3 has 14 amino acids. Between the trimmed V and J ends, which lost 0 bases and 10 bases, there was a span of 10 bases. The CDR3, as DNA: TGTGCCAGCAGCCAAGAAGCCGTGGGCTCACCCCTCCACTTT. Encoded protein: CASSQEAVGSPLHF.

This clone was counted between two and nine times. V is TRBV7-9 and J is TRBJ2-7, with TRBD1 matching 9 bases. CDR1 and CDR2 from the germline V gene are SEHNR and FQNEAQ (reference sequence). Trimming removed 5 bases from V and 1 base from J; junction bases left unmatched: 6. CDR3 size: 15 residues. The CDR3 sequence: CASSTRQGGSYEQYF. CDR3 nucleotides: TGTGCCAGCAGCACCCGACAGGGGGGGTCCTACGAGCAGTACTTC.

Regarding this clone: One junction end disagrees with the germline gene, perhaps due to a read error. This chain uses TRBV30 with TRBJ2-7; 11 bases align to TRBD2. Germline-derived CDR1 and CDR2 are GTSNPN and SVGIG (reference sequence). This CDR3 is 14 amino acids long. Here the CDR3 reads CAWSRTSGGYQQYF. The CDR3 DNA is TGTGCCTGGAGTCGAACTAGCGGGGGCTACCAGCAGTACTTC. The entire variable domain, with the rest obtained from reference TRBV30 and TRBJ2-7, is as follows: SQTIHQWPATLVQPVGSPLSLECTVEGTSNPNLYWYRQAAGRGLQLLFYSVGIGQISSEVPQNLSASRPQDRQFILSSKKLLLSDSGFYLCAWSRTSGGYQQYFGPGTRLTVT.

The chain recombines TRBV7-5 with TRBJ1-6; TRBD1 is the table's D call, not checked against the DNA. TRBV7-5 is shown as a pseudogene. The CDR3 runs 18 residues. Here the CDR3 reads CARSLKDRGAVRCSPLHF. The DNA of the CDR3 is TGTGCCAGAAGCTTAAAGGACAGGGGTGCCGTGCGGTGTTCACCCCTCCACTTT.

This clone is medium-sized (0.01 to 0.1%) by share. The chain combines TRBV28 with TRBJ2-7; 7 bases are a match to TRBD1. The CDR3 is 11 residues long. The V segment lost 8 bases and the J segment 6 bases; nucleotides outside the gene matches: 4. CDR1 and CDR2 (germline): MDHEN, SYDVKM. The CDR3 sequence: CASWTGGEQYF. The CDR3 DNA reads TGTGCCAGCTGGACAGGCGGCGAGCAGTACTTC.

The V call is TRBV7-8, the J call TRBJ1-4; D might be TRBD1 (6 bases). CDR1 is SGHVS and CDR2 is FQNEAQ in the germline V gene. Trimming pared 0 bases from V and 8 bases from J, leaving 16 bases between. The CDR3 loop spans 16 amino acids. The CDR3 nucleotides read TGTGCCAGCAGCTTAGCCGTACGGGGGGCTGGGGAAAAACTGTTTTTT. Its translation: CASSLAVRGAGEKLFF.

The rearrangement joins TRBV6-5 to TRBJ2-3, with 7 bases identical to TRBD2. V trimming: 6 bases; J trimming: 2 bases; junction bases outside the gene matches: 8. The CDR3 consists of 15 residues. Germline CDR1 reads MNHEY; CDR2 reads SVGAGI. CDR3 nucleotide sequence: TGTGCCAGCAGACCCCTCGGGACTAACACAGATACGCAGTATTTT. This translates into CASRPLGTNTDTQYF.